This TCR beta chain was profiled in a study of T cells in Graves' hyperthyroidism and ophthalmopathy. Template material for amplifying TCR beta CDR3 regions consisted of RNA transcripts. The TCR CDR3 first-round RT-PCR relied on the HTBI primer set. TCRdb passed the multiplex PCR reads through MiXCR, listing each CDR3 protein once. The profile shows 300,000 to 400,000 distinct CDR3 sequences, more than 11% of them singletons. CDR3 length: 15 residues. Germline V lookup: CDR1 SGHAT, CDR2 FQNNGV. V shed 8 bases, J shed 8 bases, and the junction held 12 bases outside the gene matches. In its sample, this clonotype was seen once. A much larger clone differs by one base, so this may be a read error.

Sequencing was carried out using blood. The TCR was taken from a woman aged 25 to 39 with Graves' hyperthyroidism. The chain couples TRBV11-2 to TRBJ2-1; 10 bases align to TRBD2. The CDR3 DNA reads as TGTGCCAGCGGCCCCCCTAGCGGGAGTTTCTATGAGCAGTTCTTC. Amino acid sequence: CASGPPSGSFYEQFF.